The 7 T cell receptor beta chains reported below all come from one sample, sequenced in a study of siplizumab effects on memory and regulatory T cells. TCRdb keeps only in-frame clones here, not all; method: immunoSEQ multiplex PCR. The repertoire holds 95,000 to 100,000 clones, with roughly 91% as singletons. What was sequenced was non-Treg CD4+ T cells sorted from blood. The receptor set was obtained from a human donor in good health.

The chain joins TRBV7-9 to TRBJ2-1; 8 positions agree with TRBD2. The CDR3 consists of 16 residues. In germline, CDR1 is SEHNR, CDR2 FQNEAQ (reference sequence). Trimming took 4 bases from V and 1 from J; bases not matched to a gene: 6. This chain's CDR3 is CASSSLAGGSYNEQFF. Written as DNA, the CDR3 is TGTGCCAGCAGCTCATTGGCGGGAGGTTCCTACAATGAGCAGTTCTTC. The full variable domain, its missing parts supplied by reference TRBV7-9 and TRBJ2-1, is DTGVSQNPRHKITKRGQNVTFRCDPISEHNRLYWYRQTLGQGPEFLTYFQNEAQLEKSRLLSDRFSAERPKGSFSTLEIQRTEQGDSAMYLCASSSLAGGSYNEQFFGPGTRLTVL.

This sequence joins TRBV9 and TRBJ2-1; TRBD2 matches at 12 bases. CDR1 is SGDLS and CDR2 is YYNGEE in the germline V gene. The CDR3 is 16 amino acids. With 4 bases clipped from V and 0 bases from J, the junction kept 2 bases outside the gene matches. The CDR3 coding sequence is TGTGCCAGCAGCTTGACTAGCGGGAGCTCCTACAATGAGCAGTTCTTC. Translated: CASSLTSGSSYNEQFF.

The chain carries TRBV7-9 and TRBJ2-7; a weak D match, TRBD1 (5 bases). The germline V and J ends were trimmed by 4 bases and 1 base, with 17 bases remaining between them. The CDR3 loop spans 16 amino acids. CDR1 and CDR2 from the germline V gene are SEHNR and FQNEAQ (reference sequence). CDR3 region: CASSSHRSRLSYEQYF. The CDR3 DNA reads as TGTGCCAGCAGCTCTCACAGGTCCCGATTATCCTACGAGCAGTACTTC.

The chain recombines TRBV9 with TRBJ2-5, with 14 bases that match TRBD2. The V gene's germline CDR1 is SGDLS and CDR2 YYNGEE. The CDR3 spans 16 residues. With V trimmed by 2 bases and J by 7 bases, 7 bases remained unmatched. Here the CDR3 DNA reads TGTGCCAGCAGCGTCGGGACTAGCGGGAGTTTCGGGACCCAGTACTTC. It translates to CASSVGTSGSFGTQYF.

V and J are TRBV5-5 and TRBJ2-1; 7 bases line up with TRBD2. With 0 bases clipped from V and 0 bases from J, the junction kept 3 bases outside the gene matches. Germline-derived CDR1 and CDR2 are SGHKS and YYEKEE (reference sequence). The CDR3 covers 16 residues. DNA of the CDR3: TGTGCCAGCAGCTTGGAGGGGAGGGCCTCCTACAATGAGCAGTTCTTC. This codes for CASSLEGRASYNEQFF.

The chain carries TRBV5-1 and TRBJ2-3; either TRBD1 or TRBD2 may fit D (5 bases each). The V end was cut by 0 bases, the J end by 5 bases, with 10 bases between. The CDR3 runs 14 residues. Germline V gene sequence: CDR1 SGHRS, CDR2 YFSETQ. The CDR3 sequence is CASSLGGVEDTQYF. For the CDR3, the DNA is TGCGCCAGCAGCTTGGGAGGGGTCGAAGATACGCAGTATTTT.

The CDR3 protein is CASTWTHEQYF. The CDR3 region has the DNA TGTGCCAGCACTTGGACTCACGAGCAGTACTTC. The V gene is TRBV6-1, the J gene TRBJ2-7; D might be TRBD2 (5 bases). The CDR3 consists of 11 residues. Germline lookup yields CDR1 MNHNS and CDR2 SASEGT. With 7 bases removed from V and 5 bases from J, the gap between germline ends came to 9 bases.